This TCR beta chain was captured in a study of cytomegalovirus exposure and HLA in healthy donors. On the study more broadly: An analysis done earlier identified about 120 million unique TCR beta sequences from about 179 million T cells.

The V and J ends lost 5 bases and 0 bases respectively, with 14 bases between them. The CDR3 runs 16 residues. Per germline, CDR1 SGHVS and CDR2 FQNEAQ. PCR primers comprised 60 Vbeta and 13 Jbeta primers. Method: immunoSEQ multiplex PCR; TCRdb's copy keeps in-frame clones and lacks some. The table includes 100,000 to 150,000 clones, roughly 80% detected once. Study results and limitations: Among TCR beta chains, those listed as cytomegalovirus-associated numbered fewer than 200. Equally common other TCR beta chains were less clonally expanded than HLA-associated ones, a later analysis found.

With respect to this clone: What it binds is not known.

The receptor's source is a female donor in good health and CMV-seronegative. V is TRBV7-8 and J is TRBJ1-5; possibly TRBD1 for D (5 bases). Sequencing was carried out using PBMCs. CDR3 DNA: TGTGCCAGCAGCCGGTGGGGCGGGACTAGCAATCAGCCCCAGCATTTT. Residues: CASSRWGGTSNQPQHF.